Below are 24 T cell receptor beta chains sequenced from a single sample in a study of shared clonotypes between healthy human individuals. The method was immunoSEQ multiplex PCR; TCRdb's version includes in-frame clones alone and lacks a portion of them. The repertoire holds over 2 million clones, with around 90% as singletons. The source material was naive CD4+ T cells from PBMCs. Subset here: CD45RA+ positively selected. These TCRs come from a man between 18 and 29 years old in good health. Some clones in this sample may be carry-over from other donors' samples.

The chain uses TRBV5-4 and TRBJ2-5, with D possibly matching TRBD1 (5 bases). CDR1 is SGHNT and CDR2 is YYREEE in the germline V gene (reference sequence). V gave up 5 bases and J gave up 2 bases, with 16 bases separating them. There are 15 residues in the CDR3. The chain's CDR3 is CASRHYWTSQETQYF. The DNA for the CDR3 is TGTGCCAGCAGACATTACTGGACATCGCAAGAGACCCAGTACTTC.

The rearrangement uses TRBV6-5 and TRBJ1-1, with TRBD1 as a possible D gene (6 bases). Trimming stripped 1 base from V and 3 bases from J, with 9 bases between. This CDR3 has 14 residues. The V gene's germline CDR1 is MNHEY and CDR2 SVGAGI. The CDR3 bases are TGTGCCAGCAGTTACTTAGGGGGGGACACTGAAGCTTTCTTT. This gives the protein CASSYLGGDTEAFF.

The chain is built from TRBV5-6 and TRBJ2-7, with TRBD1 matching over 8 bases. V lost 0 bases and J lost 2; bases outside the gene matches: 7. Germline V gives CDR1 SGHDT, CDR2 YYEEEE. This CDR3 is 16 amino acids long. In DNA, the CDR3 is TGTGCCAGCAGCTTGGTAGTGACAGGGGATACCTACGAGCAGTACTTC. Amino acid sequence: CASSLVVTGDTYEQYF.

This chain uses TRBV5-1 with TRBJ2-1; 7 bases are a match to TRBD2. CDR1 SGHRS and CDR2 YFSETQ come from the germline V gene. The CDR3 is 17 residues long. The ends lost 2 bases at V and 0 bases at J; junction bases unmatched: 8. The CDR3 loop is CASSLAPGGGSYNEQFF. For the CDR3, the DNA is TGCGCCAGCAGCTTAGCTCCCGGCGGGGGCTCCTACAATGAGCAGTTCTTC.

V gene TRBV7-2 combines with J gene TRBJ2-3; the D gene is possibly TRBD2 (5 bases). V was pared by 2 bases and J by 5 bases, with 17 bases between. Germline assignment: CDR1 SGHTA and CDR2 FQGNSA. This CDR3 is built from 16 residues. DNA for the CDR3: TGTGCCAGCAGCTTAATGTCGGGAAAAGGTGGAGATACGCAGTATTTT. Protein: CASSLMSGKGGDTQYF.

The chain recombines TRBV9 with TRBJ2-2, with D possibly being TRBD2 (6 bases). This CDR3 spans 16 amino acids. Looked up from germline, CDR1 is SGDLS and CDR2 is YYNGEE. V lost 0 bases to trimming and J lost 4 bases, with 13 bases between them. The DNA of the CDR3 is TGTGCCAGCAGCGTAGGGTCTAGCGACGGCACCGGGGAGCTGTTTTTT. Its translation: CASSVGSSDGTGELFF.

The rearrangement links TRBV7-2 to TRBJ2-7; D ambiguous. The germline V gene has CDR1 SGHTA and CDR2 FQGNSA. V gave up 2 bases and J gave up 2 bases, with 10 bases separating them. The CDR3 loop spans 14 amino acids. The CDR3 nucleotides read TGTGCCAGCAGCTTATTCACGGAGACCTACGAGCAGTACTTC. It codes for CASSLFTETYEQYF.

The chain has TRBV6-5 and TRBJ2-5; D gene unclear. Germline values: CDR1 MNHEY, CDR2 SVGAGI. The CDR3 runs 11 residues. Trimming removed 7 bases at V and 7 bases at J, with 10 bases between. CDR3 in DNA: TGTGCCAGCACCAAAGATGGGACCCAGTACTTC. Translation: CASTKDGTQYF.

A few counts support this clone. The sample contains more than one DNA sequence encoding this CDR3. This rearrangement joins TRBV5-1 to TRBJ1-2, with 7 nucleotides matching TRBD1. Germline CDR1 SGHRS, CDR2 YFSETQ. Unmatched junction bases numbered 2, after V lost 2 bases and J lost 1 base. This CDR3 spans 14 amino acids. CDR3 sequence reads: CASSLRQGNYGYTF. CDR3 in DNA: TGCGCCAGCAGCTTAAGACAGGGTAACTATGGCTACACCTTC.

The rearrangement links TRBV18 to TRBJ2-5, with D hard to call. CDR1 and CDR2 (germline): KGHSH, LQKENI. Trimming left V 5 bases short and J 5 bases short, with 9 bases between. This CDR3 spans 12 amino acids. CDR3 in amino acids: CASSAMRETQYF. The CDR3 nucleotides read TGTGCCAGCTCAGCTATGAGGGAGACCCAGTACTTC.

The chain recombines TRBV27 with TRBJ2-5; D not resolved. V lost 7 bases and J lost 0, with 15 bases in between. The CDR3 has 15 amino acids. Per germline, CDR1 MNHEY and CDR2 SMNVEV (reference sequence). The CDR3 nucleotides read TGTGCCAGCATCACCCCCCCGCAGTACCAAGAGACCCAGTACTTC. Translation gives CASITPPQYQETQYF.

This chain links TRBV5-1 with TRBJ2-1; D may match TRBD1 or TRBD2 (6 bases each). Per germline, CDR1 SGHRS and CDR2 YFSETQ. Trimming shortened V by 4 bases and J by 6 bases, and 8 bases separated the two germline ends. This CDR3 is built from 12 residues. DNA for the CDR3: TGCGCCAGCAGCGGAGGGGGCAATGAGCAGTTCTTC. Its translation is CASSGGGNEQFF.

V is TRBV28 and J is TRBJ2-1; 8 bases match TRBD2. The germline gives CDR1 MDHEN, CDR2 SYDVKM. This CDR3 has 17 residues. V was clipped by 5 bases and J by 9 bases; unmatched bases: 18. The CDR3 spells CASSLLLSSGRASEQFF. The CDR3 DNA reads as TGTGCCAGCAGTCTCTTACTGTCTAGCGGGCGGGCCAGTGAGCAGTTCTTC.

This rearrangement joins TRBV10-1 to TRBJ2-2, with D possibly TRBD2 on 7 matching bases. Trimming removed 2 bases at V and 7 bases at J, with 11 bases between. Germline V gene data show CDR1 as WNHNN and CDR2 as SYGVQD (reference sequence). This CDR3 has 14 residues. CDR3 in amino acids: CASSEGGANGELFF. Written as DNA, the CDR3 is TGCGCCAGCAGTGAGGGGGGGGCCAACGGGGAGCTGTTTTTT.

A word on this clone: Other DNA sequences of this sample code for an identical CDR3. The genes are TRBV20-1 and TRBJ1-2; no clear D gene. This CDR3 has 10 residues. Germline V gene lookup returns CDR1 DFQATT and CDR2 SNEGSKA (reference sequence). The ends were cut back, 3 bases at V and 6 bases at J, with 5 bases in the middle. In DNA form, the CDR3 reads TGCAGTGCTAGGGAAAATGGCTACACCTTC. Protein product: CSARENGYTF.

The rearrangement joins TRBV6-5 to TRBJ2-1; D possibly corresponds to TRBD1 (7 bases). V was shortened by 2 bases and J by 8 bases, with 16 bases between the two germline ends. Germline values: CDR1 MNHEY, CDR2 SVGAGI. The CDR3 spans 15 residues. In nucleotides, the CDR3 is TGTGCCAGCAGTTACGGAGGGGGCGCTTTCTATGAGCAGTTCTTC. It codes for CASSYGGGAFYEQFF.

This chain joins TRBV5-1 and TRBJ1-1, with D unclear. The CDR3 length is 15 residues. V lost 7 bases to trimming and J lost 1 base, with 17 bases between them. The V gene's germline CDR1 is SGHRS and CDR2 YFSETQ. The CDR3 nucleotides read TGCGCCAGCGCAGGTATGCCGGGAAAGAACACTGAAGCTTTCTTT. Its translation is CASAGMPGKNTEAFF.

V is TRBV5-1 and J is TRBJ2-7; 8 bases match TRBD1. The CDR3 spans 14 residues. The germline gives CDR1 SGHRS, CDR2 YFSETQ. Unmatched junction bases numbered 6, after V lost 3 bases and J lost 4 bases. The CDR3 DNA sequence: TGCGCCAGCAGCTCTCAGGGGGCTGAGTACGAGCAGTACTTC. Translating gives CASSSQGAEYEQYF.

J is TRBJ1-2 and V is TRBV5-1, with no clear D. The CDR3 contains 14 residues. The V and J ends lost 5 bases and 8 bases respectively, with 19 bases between them. Germline values: CDR1 SGHRS, CDR2 YFSETQ. The CDR3 sequence is CASRLTGSVQGYTF. The CDR3 nucleotides are TGCGCCAGCAGATTGACGGGCTCGGTGCAGGGCTACACCTTC.

This clone was observed once. V and J are TRBV11-2 and TRBJ1-5, with D possibly matching TRBD1 (5 bases). Germline values: CDR1 SGHAT, CDR2 FQNNGV. The CDR3 runs to 14 residues. Trimming stripped 1 base from V and 4 bases from J, with 8 bases between. CDR3 nucleotide sequence: TGTGCCAGCAGCTTAGTCGGGGGAAATCAGCCCCAGCATTTT. It yields the protein CASSLVGGNQPQHF.

Of note for this clone: The same CDR3 can be traced to other DNA sequences in this sample. The V and J genes are TRBV7-9 and TRBJ1-1, with no clear D. Trimming shortened V by 0 bases and J by 5 bases, and 7 bases separated the two germline ends. Germline assignment: CDR1 SEHNR and CDR2 FQNEAQ (reference sequence). There are 13 residues in the CDR3. This CDR3 reads CASSLAGMTEAFF. The CDR3 region has the DNA TGTGCCAGCAGCTTAGCAGGGATGACTGAAGCTTTCTTT.

The V gene is TRBV28, the J gene TRBJ2-1; possibly TRBD1 or TRBD2 for D (5 bases each). The ends were cut back, 4 bases at V and 4 bases at J, with 11 bases in the middle. CDR3 size: 14 residues. Looked up from germline, CDR1 is MDHEN and CDR2 is SYDVKM. CDR3 in DNA: TGTGCCAGCAGTTCGGTCGGGGCTTACAATGAGCAGTTCTTC. Translating it yields CASSSVGAYNEQFF.

The chain links TRBV28 to TRBJ1-2; possibly TRBD1 for D (6 bases). Germline V gives CDR1 MDHEN, CDR2 SYDVKM. V was trimmed by 5 bases and J by 9 bases, leaving 16 bases between them. The CDR3 runs 13 residues. The chain's CDR3 is CASSGGQVESYTF. In DNA form, the CDR3 reads TGTGCCAGCAGTGGGGGGCAGGTCGAGAGCTACACCTTC.

This clone has a single count. The chain is built from TRBV15 and TRBJ2-6; D remains unclear. CDR1 is LNHNV and CDR2 is YYDKDF in the germline V gene (reference sequence). The V and J ends lost 4 bases and 0 bases respectively, with 4 bases between them. The CDR3 length is 14 residues. The CDR3 DNA reads as TGTGCCACCAGCAAACGCTCTGGGGCCAACGTCCTGACTTTC. It encodes CATSKRSGANVLTF.